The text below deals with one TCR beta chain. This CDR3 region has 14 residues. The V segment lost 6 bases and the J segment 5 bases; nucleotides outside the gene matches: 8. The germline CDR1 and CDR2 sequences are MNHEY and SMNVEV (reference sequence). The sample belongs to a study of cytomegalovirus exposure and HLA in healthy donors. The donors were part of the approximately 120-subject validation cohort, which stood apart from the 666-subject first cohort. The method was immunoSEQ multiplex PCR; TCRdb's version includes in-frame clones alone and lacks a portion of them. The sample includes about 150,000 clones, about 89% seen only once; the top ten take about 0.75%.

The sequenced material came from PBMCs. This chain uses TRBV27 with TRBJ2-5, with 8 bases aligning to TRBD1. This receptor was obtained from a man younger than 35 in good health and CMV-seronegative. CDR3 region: CASSHQGAGETQYF. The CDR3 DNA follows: TGTGCCAGCAGCCACCAGGGGGCAGGGGAGACCCAGTACTTC.